This entry describes one T cell receptor beta chain. The data originate from a study of blood T cell repertoires in COVID-19. Background on the study: Sites in the United States, Italy and Spain provided acute and convalescent COVID-19 samples.

In the study's own analysis: Estimation of nucleated cell counts relied on the amplification of reference gene primers. The table came from immunoSEQ multiplex PCR; TCRdb's copy has only in-frame clones and leaves some out. That table gives V, J and clone size, and the DNA gave D and trimming. Found here are approximately 87,000 clones, more than 85% of them singletons; the top ten hold 11% to 15%. This CDR3 has 15 amino acids. Trimming at V came to 6 bases and at J to 0 bases, leaving 2 bases not matched to a gene. Germline V gene lookup returns CDR1 MNHEY and CDR2 SVGAGI. Sequenced: peripheral blood. This clonotype originated in a man in his 70s with active or convalescent COVID-19. The V call is TRBV6-5, the J call TRBJ1-5; 10 nucleotides agree with TRBD1. CDR3 DNA: TGTGCCAGCAGAGGGACAGGGGATAGCAATCAGCCCCAGCATTTT. Translating it yields CASRGTGDSNQPQHF.